The clone carrying this TCR beta chain was detected ten times or more. TCRdb fed the 5' RACE reads into MiXCR, producing one record per CDR3 protein. The table includes 690,000 or so distinct CDR3 sequences, over 8.5% detected once. With 0 bases removed from V and 4 bases from J, the gap between germline ends came to 8 bases. This CDR3 contains 14 residues. Germline V gene data show CDR1 as SGHRS and CDR2 as YFSETQ. The record originates from a study of identical twins. These same data were also listed under a study on yellow fever vaccine responses in identical twins.

The chain recombines TRBV5-1 with TRBJ1-3, with D unclear. The clonotype comes from a woman aged 18-29 years in good health. The specimen was PBMCs. The CDR3 protein is CASSLAGSGNTIYF. The CDR3 bases are TGCGCCAGCAGCTTGGCGGGATCAGGAAACACCATATATTTT.